The TCR beta chain described here comes from a study of T cell responses to AZD1222 COVID-19 vaccine. Using immunoSEQ multiplex PCR, the repertoire was profiled, and TCRdb retains in-frame clones only, with some absent. The sample has about 200,000 clones, approximately 89% seen once. CDR3 length: 15 residues. V was cut by 8 bases and J by 4 bases, with 18 bases left in between. CDR1 is MDHEN, CDR2 SYDVKM, per germline. Findings and caveats of the study: Clonal diversity may have been underestimated, and the donors were mostly white British, with more females than males. Baseline serostatus was positive in only five to seven AZD1222 recipients. Receipt of two AZD1222 doses was followed by a rise in Spike-specific TCR breadth and depth.

Of note for this clone: Its antigen is currently unknown.

The chain carries TRBV28 and TRBJ1-5; a possible D gene is TRBD1 (5 bases). This sequence originates from an adult who received the AZD1222 COVID-19 vaccine. The sample was peripheral blood, taken 28 days after the second AZD1222 dose. This CDR3 reads CASGPTGLGNQPQHF. CDR3 nucleotides: TGTGCCAGCGGACCAACAGGTCTAGGGAATCAGCCCCAGCATTTT.